This is a list of T cell receptor beta chains from one sample in a study of T cell repertoires in cytomegalovirus infection. Antigens for these TCRs are unknown. Each CDR3 protein gets one entry after TCRdb re-called the reads with MiXCR. Of some 480,000 distinct CDR3 sequences in the sample, around 30% are singletons; the top ten hold 15% to 20%. The sample in question was cultured PBMCs, obtained from culture after CMV antigen stimulation. The receptors stem from a human donor in good health (CMV status not recorded). Some clones in this sample may be carry-over from other donors' samples. Each CDR3 is given with its conserved first and last residue.

cdr3_aa j_call v_call
CAISASDDQPQHF TRBJ1-5 TRBV10-3
CASSIFPGVSLNYGYTF TRBJ1-2 TRBV19
CASSPPGRNYEQYF TRBJ2-7 TRBV7-9
CASSPQGVGTEAFF TRBJ1-1 TRBV28
CASSPRGVTTNEKLFF TRBJ1-4 TRBV7-2
CASSSSGRGSDTQYF TRBJ2-3 TRBV7-2
CASIGPRETQYF TRBJ2-5 TRBV7-4
CASSTTNSGITDTQYF TRBJ2-3 TRBV7-3
CASSWGTDTQYF TRBJ2-3 TRBV7-6
CASSRQGDGGLEQFF TRBJ2-1 TRBV6-1
CASSAASAYEQYF TRBJ2-7 TRBV19
CSAPTQYSNQPQHF TRBJ1-5 TRBV20-1
CASSQNPGTPSYEQYF TRBJ2-7 TRBV4-1
CASSFGYRGDTEAFF TRBJ1-1 TRBV12-3/TRBV12-4
CASSYQRKETQYF TRBJ2-5 TRBV6-2/TRBV6-3
CASSVGRETYNSPLHF TRBJ1-6 TRBV2
CASTLASGLLGTQYF TRBJ2-5 TRBV12-3/TRBV12-4
CASSLDPGLKAHEQFF TRBJ2-1 TRBV7-9
CASSFSGTAPNQPQHF TRBJ1-5 TRBV7-2
CASGRIQPQHF TRBJ1-5 TRBV27
CASGGGSSNQPQHF TRBJ1-5 TRBV7-9
CASSRIPGETQYF TRBJ2-5 TRBV27
CASSAGSPSYNEQFF TRBJ2-1 TRBV2
CASSRGTSGRNMNEQFF TRBJ2-1 TRBV7-6
CASSPLGLDEQFF TRBJ2-1 TRBV3-1
CASRMTGSNEKLFF TRBJ1-4 TRBV6-1
CASSFPRGQGGTQYF TRBJ2-5 TRBV19
CASSYRGLNQPQHF TRBJ1-5 TRBV5-6
CASSALTSGTRYNEQFF TRBJ2-1 TRBV25-1
CASSLWLAGNNEQFF TRBJ2-1 TRBV27
CASTTEPSYEQYF TRBJ2-7 TRBV25-1
CASSLYRRTGFGNTEAFF TRBJ1-1 TRBV7-2
CASIPLGLASNQPQHF TRBJ1-5 TRBV28
CSVRVDTQYF TRBJ2-3 TRBV29-1
CASSQALGGELFF TRBJ2-2 TRBV6-2/TRBV6-3
CAWSVRSRGAFF TRBJ1-1 TRBV30
CASKLWGVTDTQYF TRBJ2-3 TRBV7-8
CASSPVGQNTEAFF TRBJ1-1 TRBV5-8
CASSSRWGNTEAFF TRBJ1-1 TRBV7-9
CATTGRRGEKLFF TRBJ1-4 TRBV7-2
CASSNGGAITEAFF TRBJ1-1 TRBV7-6
CASSSGQRSDEAFF TRBJ1-1 TRBV28